These 7 T cell receptor beta chains originate from one sample sequenced in a study of beta chain features in type 1 diabetes. Study results and caveats: Type 1 diabetes patients had TCRB CDR3s that were shorter (moderately but significantly so) in all four CD4+ subsets.

These TCRs are of unknown antigen specificity. Reverse transcribing all isolated RNA meant expressed TCRB transcripts were sequenced. The repertoire was sequenced with immunoSEQ multiplex PCR; TCRdb's copy has only in-frame clones and lacks some. The sample contains roughly 300,000 clones, approximately 9.7% of which appear only once. Sequenced material: central memory CD4+ T cells from blood. Receptors were obtained from a man between 25 and 39 years old with type 1 diabetes.

The CDR3 spells CASSLEGGFYEQYF. The CDR3 nucleotides read TGTGCCAGCAGCTTAGAAGGAGGGTTCTACGAGCAGTACTTC. This rearrangement joins TRBV7-9 to TRBJ2-7, with a possible D match to TRBD2 (6 bases). With 1 base removed from V and 3 bases from J, the gap between germline ends came to 10 bases. The CDR3 consists of 14 residues. Germline CDR1 reads SEHNR; CDR2 reads FQNEAQ (reference sequence).

The gene calls are TRBV21-1 and TRBJ1-1; TRBD1 is the table's D call and was not checked against the DNA. TRBV21-1 is a listed pseudogene. This CDR3 is built from 14 residues. CDR3 in amino acids: CASSSHRGGVAAFF. The CDR3 DNA reads as TGTGCCAGCAGCAGCCACAGGGGTGGAGTGGCAGCTTTCTTT.

This clone has just a few counts. The chain carries TRBV9 and TRBJ2-5; TRBD2 is a possible D gene (5 bases). Trimming cost V 4 bases and J 5 bases, with 15 bases left between them. The CDR3 length is 14 residues. Germline CDR1 and CDR2: SGDLS and YYNGEE. The CDR3 nucleotides read TGTGCCAGCAGCACAGTAGGGCGAGGGGAGACCCAGTACTTC. Protein: CASSTVGRGETQYF.

This chain links TRBV28 with TRBJ1-1; D unclear. The CDR3 is made up of 12 amino acids. V was pared by 2 bases and J by 4 bases, with 5 bases between. Germline lookup yields CDR1 MDHEN and CDR2 SYDVKM. As DNA, the CDR3 is TGTGCCAGCAGTTTAAGGACCACTGAAGCTTTCTTT. Translation: CASSLRTTEAFF.

This clone was seen more than once but under ten times. This chain links TRBV11-2 with TRBJ2-6, with TRBD2 as a possible D gene (7 bases). Germline-derived CDR1 and CDR2 are SGHAT and FQNNGV. The V and J ends lost 10 bases and 0 bases respectively, with 22 bases between them. The CDR3 spans 18 residues. Here the CDR3 DNA reads TGTGCCATTCCGTCGGGGGGCGTTAGGAGCTCTGGGGCCAACGTCCTGACTTTC. Amino acids: CAIPSGGVRSSGANVLTF.

This clone has only one observation. The chain is built from TRBV10-3 and TRBJ2-7, with a tentative D call TRBD2 (6 bases). Trimming left V 0 bases short and J 2 bases short, with 11 bases between. The CDR3 has 15 amino acids. Germline assignment: CDR1 ENHRY and CDR2 SYGVKD. This CDR3 is CAISESSGVAYEQYF. The CDR3 nucleotides are TGTGCCATCAGTGAGTCGTCGGGGGTTGCCTACGAGCAGTACTTC.

This clone turned up a few times. The rearrangement links TRBV29-1 to TRBJ2-2; D may be TRBD1 (5 bases). CDR1 is SQVTM and CDR2 is ANQGSEA in the germline V gene. This CDR3 comprises 19 residues. Trimming took 6 bases from V and 3 from J, leaving 29 bases between them. The DNA of the CDR3 is TGCAGCGTCACTTTATCCCAGCCCGGAACGGCAGGGTACACCGGGGAGCTGTTTTTT. Its translation: CSVTLSQPGTAGYTGELFF.